Given below is one T cell receptor (beta chain) in context. Libraries were prepared by immunoSEQ multiplex PCR; TCRdb keeps only in-frame clonotypes and omits some of them. The sample has approximately 300,000 clones; about 90% are singletons. The sample originates from a study of blood T cell repertoires in COVID-19. The length of the CDR3 is 15 residues. Germline V gene sequence: CDR1 SGHRS, CDR2 YFSETQ. Between the trimmed V and J ends, which lost 4 bases and 3 bases, there was a span of 13 bases. V and J are TRBV5-1 and TRBJ1-4; D is possibly TRBD1 (5 bases). This sequence originates from a woman in her 30s who had recovered from COVID-19. The sample comprised PBMCs or T cells enriched from blood (not recorded which). The CDR3 sequence is CASSPGPRANEKLFF. CDR3 in DNA: TGCGCCAGCAGCCCCGGGCCCAGGGCTAATGAAAAACTGTTTTTT.